This T cell receptor (beta chain) came from a study of Ad26.COV2.S vaccination and SARS-CoV-2 variants. V was pared by 1 base and J by 3 bases, with 7 bases between. The CDR3 spans 15 residues. Germline lookup yields CDR1 MNHEY and CDR2 SMNVEV (reference sequence). The method was immunoSEQ multiplex PCR; TCRdb's version includes in-frame clones alone and lacks a portion of them. This table has under 150,000 clones, 86% appearing once. Study-level points and caveats: Total T cell responses, in the TCR breadth and depth analyses, may have been underestimated. Recipients of vaccine and of placebo showed similar breadth of their non-spike TCR repertoires.

Regarding this clone: The antigen is unknown.

Source: peripheral blood, taken after recovery from COVID-19. The source of this sequence is a human donor who had recovered from COVID-19. V and J are TRBV27 and TRBJ1-6; no clear D gene. The CDR3: CASSLYGSYNSPLHF. CDR3 nucleotides: TGTGCCAGCAGTTTATACGGCAGCTATAATTCACCCCTCCACTTT.